One sample yielded the 6 T cell receptor beta chains listed below, sequenced in a study of T cell responses to AZD1222 COVID-19 vaccine. Clones were sequenced by immunoSEQ multiplex PCR, and TCRdb holds only the in-frame ones, with some missing. The table records about 160,000 clones, under 95% of them present only once. Sample: peripheral blood, taken on day 0 of MenACWY control vaccination. Receptors were obtained from an adult in good health.

The J gene is TRBJ1-2, the V gene TRBV27, with 11 nucleotides matching TRBD1. The CDR3 has 13 amino acids. Germline V gene lookup returns CDR1 MNHEY and CDR2 SMNVEV (reference sequence). J was trimmed by 7 bases and V by 6 bases; bases with no gene match: 4. CDR3 region: CASSPDRGPGYTF. The CDR3 nucleotides are TGTGCCAGCAGCCCGGACAGGGGGCCTGGCTACACCTTC.

This chain links TRBV5-5 with TRBJ2-5; D is uncertain. Trimming took 4 bases from V and 4 from J, leaving 17 bases between them. CDR1 is SGHKS, CDR2 YYEKEE, per germline (reference sequence). The CDR3 sequence is 15 residues long. The CDR3 reads CASSQLTQGGETQYF. The CDR3 nucleotides are TGTGCCAGCAGCCAGCTAACCCAAGGCGGAGAGACCCAGTACTTC. The variable domain in full, with the rest retrieved from reference TRBV5-5 and TRBJ2-5, is DAGVTQSPTHLIKTRGQQVTLRCSPISGHKSVSWYQQVLGQGPQFIFQYYEKEERGRGNFPDRFSARQFPNYSSELNVNALLLGDSALYLCASSQLTQGGETQYFGPGTRLLVL.

Concerning this clone itself: No DNA is shown, since the ends of the CDR3 on it are uncertain; the CDR3 is the one TCRdb lists. V gene TRBV6-2 or TRBV6-3 combines with J gene TRBJ1-5. The CDR3 is 13 amino acids long, termini counted. The V gene's germline CDR1 is MNHEY and CDR2 SVGEGT. CDR3 region: CASSTSSNQPQHF.

The genes are TRBV11-2 and TRBJ2-7; TRBD2 matches 9 bases. CDR3 size: 16 residues. V dropped 0 bases and J dropped 3; count of bases not matched to a gene: 6. Germline-derived CDR1 and CDR2 are SGHAT and FQNNGV. The DNA for the CDR3 is TGTGCCAGCAGCTTAGAAGGTAGCGGGGGTAACTACGAGCAGTACTTC. As protein: CASSLEGSGGNYEQYF.

The rearrangement links TRBV2 to TRBJ1-4, with a possible D match to TRBD1 (6 bases). Looked up from germline, CDR1 is SNHLY and CDR2 is FYNNEI. Trimming removed 3 bases at V and 6 bases at J, with 8 bases between. The CDR3 covers 13 residues. The CDR3 region has the DNA TGTGCCAGCAGTGATTCAGGGGATGAAAAACTGTTTTTT. This codes for CASSDSGDEKLFF. Full variable domain (rest looked up from reference TRBV2 and TRBJ1-4): EPEVTQTPSHQVTQMGQEVILRCVPISNHLYFYWYRQILGQKVEFLVSFYNNEISEKSEIFDDQFSVERPDGSNFTLKIRSTKLEDSAMYFCASSDSGDEKLFFGSGTQLSVL.

This clone was counted a single time. The chain couples TRBV24-1 to TRBJ1-2; D not resolved. Germline lookup yields CDR1 KGHDR and CDR2 SFDVKD. The CDR3 totals 14 residues. V lost 3 bases, J lost 8 bases, and 15 bases lay in between. DNA of the CDR3: TGTGCCACCAGTGATGTTATGCAACTCAGCGGCTACACCTTC. Encoded protein: CATSDVMQLSGYTF.